This is a list of T cell receptor beta chains from one sample in a study of beta chain features in type 1 diabetes. The data were produced by immunoSEQ multiplex PCR, yet TCRdb's version contains in-frame clones alone and is incomplete. The sample yields about 220,000 clones, about a tenth seen once. Sequenced: central memory CD4+ T cells from blood. These receptors originate from a man in his late teens or twenties in good health. The CDR3 runs from the conserved cysteine through the conserved F or W. Clone size appears in some rows only: once, few, many, or a class for an expanded clone.

CDR3: CASVQTGAYEQFF
V: TRBV5-6
size: -
J: TRBJ2-1

CDR3: CASSLDRGFDGYTF
V: TRBV7-9
size: -
J: TRBJ1-2

CDR3: CASSLRDRGAGGANVLTF
V: TRBV28
size: -
J: TRBJ2-6

CDR3: CASSSSRDRGQYF
V: TRBV6-6
size: -
J: TRBJ2-3

CDR3: CASSLDSGRGYEQYF
V: TRBV7-2
size: few
J: TRBJ2-7

CDR3: CASSAKREVLAKNIQYF
V: TRBV6-4
size: -
J: TRBJ2-4

CDR3: CASSPGQAGTRQFF
V: TRBV27
size: few
J: TRBJ2-1

CDR3: CSVETGSGEQFF
V: TRBV29-1
size: -
J: TRBJ2-1

CDR3: CASSQAGDTDTQYF
V: TRBV4-2
size: few
J: TRBJ2-3

CDR3: CASSLYEDTQYF
V: TRBV7-2
size: few
J: TRBJ2-3

CDR3: CAWSTDRAKTNEKLFF
V: TRBV30
size: -
J: TRBJ1-4

CDR3: CASNGQSRQPQHF
V: TRBV2
size: -
J: TRBJ1-5

CDR3: CASSTLAGVTQYF
V: TRBV27
size: -
J: TRBJ2-3

CDR3: CASSLYTGTGYNEQFF
V: TRBV19
size: few
J: TRBJ2-1

CDR3: CAWSGGMGAGAKYTQYF
V: TRBV30
size: few
J: TRBJ2-3

CDR3: CASSAYGRLAGGSGELFF
V: TRBV9
size: -
J: TRBJ2-2

CDR3: CASSLNRDIHEQYF
V: TRBV7-9
size: -
J: TRBJ2-7

CDR3: CASSPTGDGDYGYTF
V: TRBV18
size: once
J: TRBJ1-2

CDR3: CASSSYLEDEQFF
V: TRBV7-7
size: few
J: TRBJ2-1

CDR3: CASSQDAGTANTGELFF
V: TRBV4-2
size: -
J: TRBJ2-2

CDR3: CASSPSRNSYEQYF
V: TRBV18
size: -
J: TRBJ2-7

CDR3: CASGSSRTGTYNEQFF
V: TRBV12-5
size: -
J: TRBJ2-1

CDR3: CSVAGQGDQPQHF
V: TRBV29-1
size: -
J: TRBJ1-5

CDR3: CASSSRVGTGTDTQYF
V: TRBV5-4
size: -
J: TRBJ2-3

CDR3: CASSQLAGGLNEQFF
V: TRBV14
size: few
J: TRBJ2-1

CDR3: CASSLIRTGPNTDTQYF
V: TRBV7-2
size: -
J: TRBJ2-3

CDR3: CASSPRQGRTGELFF
V: TRBV28
size: few
J: TRBJ2-2

CDR3: CAIDRGGQPQHF
V: TRBV10-3
size: -
J: TRBJ1-5

CDR3: CASRVGGQLIYEQYF
V: TRBV5-4
size: many
J: TRBJ2-7

CDR3: CAIRETYLSTDTQYF
V: TRBV10-3
size: -
J: TRBJ2-3